This TCR beta chain was obtained from a study of cytomegalovirus exposure and HLA in healthy donors. Sequenced by immunoSEQ multiplex PCR; TCRdb stores in-frame clones only, minus some. The sample consists of more than 80,000 clones, about 88% of them appearing once. The sequenced material came from PBMCs. The TCR sequence derives from a woman under 30 in good health and CMV-seropositive.

CDR3 nucleotides: TGCGCCAGCAGCTTGTCACAGCAGGGGTACGGGGCCAACGTCCTGACTTTC. The encoded protein is CASSLSQQGYGANVLTF. This sequence joins TRBV5-1 and TRBJ2-6; tentative D call: TRBD1 (6 bases). The ends were cut back, 1 base at V and 4 bases at J, with 15 bases in the middle. CDR1 SGHRS and CDR2 YFSETQ come from the germline V gene. The CDR3 sequence is 17 residues long.